A single sample is the source of the 12 T cell receptor beta chains below, sequenced in a study of OX40 agonist ivuxolimab in advanced cancers. Assay: immunoSEQ multiplex PCR; the TCRdb copy retains only in-frame clones and omits some. The table shows about 50,000 clones, with roughly 90% occurring only once. Here the sequenced sample was CD4+ or CD8+ T cells sorted from blood, taken in a trial of the OX40 agonist ivuxolimab. The receptor set was obtained from an adult with an advanced solid tumor such as melanoma, head and neck, liver or kidney cancer.

V usage is TRBV28 and J usage is TRBJ2-7; 11 bases match TRBD2. The germline CDR1 and CDR2 sequences are MDHEN and SYDVKM. The V and J ends lost 9 bases and 5 bases, in that order; junction bases with no gene match: 6. This CDR3 has 13 residues. The CDR3 region is CASKLAGDDEQYF. The CDR3 nucleotides are TGTGCCAGTAAACTAGCGGGAGACGACGAGCAGTACTTC.

This rearrangement joins TRBV5-1 to TRBJ1-2; D unclear. Trimming shortened V by 0 bases and J by 5 bases, and 8 bases separated the two germline ends. Per germline, CDR1 SGHRS and CDR2 YFSETQ. The CDR3 consists of 13 residues. CDR3 DNA sequence: TGCGCCAGCAGCTTGGGGGTGGGATATGGCTACACCTTC. This gives the protein CASSLGVGYGYTF.

V usage is TRBV10-1 and J usage is TRBJ2-1; 7 bases fit TRBD2. J was trimmed by 4 bases and V by 0 bases; bases with no gene match: 6. There are 16 residues in the CDR3. Germline V lookup: CDR1 WNHNN, CDR2 SYGVQD (reference sequence). The CDR3 sequence: CASSESLAGLYNEQFF. CDR3 bases: TGCGCCAGCAGTGAGTCTTTAGCGGGCCTTTACAATGAGCAGTTCTTC.

The CDR3 sequence: CSVDLGRGQGEQYF. In nucleotides, the CDR3 is TGCAGCGTTGACCTGGGGCGGGGGCAAGGCGAGCAGTACTTC. The J gene is TRBJ2-7, the V gene TRBV29-1; D perhaps matches TRBD2 (7 bases). This CDR3 comprises 14 residues. The germline CDR1 and CDR2 sequences are SQVTM and ANQGSEA. Trimming stripped 3 bases from V and 6 bases from J, with 18 bases between.

The rearrangement links TRBV2 to TRBJ2-2; 7 nucleotides line up with TRBD2. CDR1 SNHLY and CDR2 FYNNEI come from the germline V gene. The CDR3 extends over 15 amino acids. V shed 4 bases and J 2 bases; nucleotides not matched to a gene: 4. CDR3 DNA sequence: TGTGCCAGCAGTGCCTTAGCGGGTAACACCGGGGAGCTGTTTTTT. Translating it yields CASSALAGNTGELFF.

CDR3 protein: CASSFYRNTEAFF. The CDR3 DNA is TGTGCCAGCAGCTTTTACAGGAACACTGAAGCTTTCTTT. The chain is built from TRBV11-1 and TRBJ1-1; D gene unclear. Germline loops: CDR1 SGHAT, CDR2 FQDESV (reference sequence). The V end was cut by 3 bases, the J end by 1 base, with 6 bases between. The CDR3 is 13 residues long.

The chain is built from TRBV5-1 and TRBJ2-7; D not certain. V lost 2 bases, J lost 6 bases, and 12 bases lay in between. The germline V gene has CDR1 SGHRS and CDR2 YFSETQ. The CDR3 is 13 residues long. CDR3 sequence (DNA): TGCGCCAGCAGCTTTAATCTAGGAACCGAGCAGTACTTC. It codes for CASSFNLGTEQYF.

V is TRBV15 and J is TRBJ2-6; 8 nucleotides align to TRBD2. The CDR3 totals 14 residues. Per the germline V gene, CDR1 is LNHNV and CDR2 is YYDKDF (reference sequence). The ends lost 6 bases at V and 7 bases at J; junction bases unmatched: 5. CDR3 sequence (DNA): TGTGCCACCAGGACCGGGGGGGACGCCAACGTCCTGACTTTC. This gives the protein CATRTGGDANVLTF. The full variable domain, completed using reference TRBV15 and TRBJ2-6, is DAMVIQNPRYQVTQFGKPVTLSCSQTLNHNVMYWYQQKSSQAPKLLFHYYDKDFNNEADTPDNFQSRRPNTSFCFLDIRSPGLGDTAMYLCATRTGGDANVLTFGAGSRLTVL.

V gene TRBV19 combines with J gene TRBJ2-1, with D tentatively TRBD1 (6 bases). This CDR3 contains 14 residues. The V and J ends lost 7 bases and 7 bases respectively, with 17 bases between them. From germline, CDR1 is LNHDA and CDR2 SQIVND (reference sequence). CDR3 in DNA: TGTGCCAGTACGAAGCAGGGGTTATGGAATGAGCAGTTCTTC. Its protein is CASTKQGLWNEQFF.

The V call is TRBV18, the J call TRBJ1-3; D possibly corresponds to TRBD1 (5 bases). With 1 base removed from V and 0 bases from J, the gap between germline ends came to 13 bases. CDR1 and CDR2 from the germline V gene are KGHSH and LQKENI. The CDR3 consists of 17 residues. The CDR3 nucleotides read TGTGCCAGCTCACCACAGGGAACAGGAGTCTCTGGAAACACCATATATTTT. Protein product: CASSPQGTGVSGNTIYF.

The V and J genes are TRBV5-1 and TRBJ2-7; D is ambiguous. Germline lookup yields CDR1 SGHRS and CDR2 YFSETQ. The ends were cut back, 0 bases at V and 0 bases at J, with 7 bases in the middle. CDR3 length: 14 residues. CDR3 DNA sequence: TGCGCCAGCAGCTTGGGCTCTACCTCCTACGAGCAGTACTTC. Translating gives CASSLGSTSYEQYF.

The chain employs TRBV19 and TRBJ2-2; no clear D gene. Germline V lookup: CDR1 LNHDA, CDR2 SQIVND (reference sequence). The CDR3 is 15 residues long. The V and J ends lost 5 bases and 1 base respectively, with 11 bases between them. In DNA form, the CDR3 reads TGTGCCAGTAGTGCCCGCGTGCTGAACACCGGGGAGCTGTTTTTT. Protein: CASSARVLNTGELFF.